A selection of T cell receptor beta chains follows, all from one sample in a study of CD8 T cells in ankylosing spondylitis. MiXCR, run by TCRdb on the 5' RACE reads, gives a single entry per CDR3 protein. The sample carries approximately 260,000 distinct CDR3 sequences, 15% to 20% recorded once. Sequenced input: blood, either unsorted or a sorted T cell fraction (not recorded which). Receptors originate from a male donor with ankylosing spondylitis or in good health (not recorded which). Both conserved end residues are part of each CDR3. The order of the fields is V gene, J gene, CDR3 protein.

v_gene: TRBV4-3; j_gene: TRBJ2-1; CDR3aa: CASSQDETSSYNEQFF
v_gene: TRBV6-1; j_gene: TRBJ1-5; CDR3aa: CASRSTGASYPQPQHF
v_gene: TRBV7-2; j_gene: TRBJ2-5; CDR3aa: CASSQSSALQETQYF
v_gene: TRBV4-2; j_gene: TRBJ2-2; CDR3aa: CASSQEVNGAEYTGELFF
v_gene: TRBV20-1; j_gene: TRBJ1-1; CDR3aa: CSARDWPTNTEAFF
v_gene: TRBV4-1; j_gene: TRBJ2-2; CDR3aa: CASSLPGGEDTGELFF
v_gene: TRBV12-3/TRBV12-4; j_gene: TRBJ1-2; CDR3aa: CASSFGGDRSLPGYTF
v_gene: TRBV11-1; j_gene: TRBJ1-3; CDR3aa: CASSLARGDSGNTIYF
v_gene: TRBV7-2; j_gene: TRBJ1-5; CDR3aa: CASSLSRYSNQPQHF
v_gene: TRBV7-9; j_gene: TRBJ2-7; CDR3aa: CASSSGTGGPFYEQYF
v_gene: TRBV20-1; j_gene: TRBJ2-7; CDR3aa: CSARASGREYEQYF
v_gene: TRBV4-3; j_gene: TRBJ2-2; CDR3aa: CASSQGTDRGRTGELFF
v_gene: TRBV7-8; j_gene: TRBJ2-1; CDR3aa: CASSLGPGERREQFF
v_gene: TRBV4-1; j_gene: TRBJ2-7; CDR3aa: CASSQEGSSGFYEQYF
v_gene: TRBV2; j_gene: TRBJ2-1; CDR3aa: CASKPQSVWGLEGNEQFF
v_gene: TRBV3-1; j_gene: TRBJ1-5; CDR3aa: CASSLLAGGQPQHF
v_gene: TRBV12-3/TRBV12-4; j_gene: TRBJ1-5; CDR3aa: CASSFQGPNQPQHF
v_gene: TRBV20-1; j_gene: TRBJ1-5; CDR3aa: CSAVGPGGQPQHF
v_gene: TRBV7-2; j_gene: TRBJ2-5; CDR3aa: CASSSLEPGNF
v_gene: TRBV4-1; j_gene: TRBJ2-3; CDR3aa: CASSQASGRAIDTQYF
v_gene: TRBV20-1; j_gene: TRBJ2-2; CDR3aa: CSARVLDTGELFF
v_gene: TRBV4-3; j_gene: TRBJ2-5; CDR3aa: CASSQDWASWGQETQYF
v_gene: TRBV5-1; j_gene: TRBJ2-1; CDR3aa: CASSPSNNNEQFF
v_gene: TRBV20-1; j_gene: TRBJ2-1; CDR3aa: CSARDPLAGTYNNEQFF
v_gene: TRBV10-3; j_gene: TRBJ2-1; CDR3aa: CAISEGVYNEQFF
v_gene: TRBV12-3/TRBV12-4; j_gene: TRBJ2-3; CDR3aa: CASRTPVDTQYF
v_gene: TRBV6-1; j_gene: TRBJ2-1; CDR3aa: CASSEHGESNEQFF
v_gene: TRBV12-3/TRBV12-4; j_gene: TRBJ2-5; CDR3aa: CASQNSHDRVVQETQYF
v_gene: TRBV4-3; j_gene: TRBJ1-1; CDR3aa: CASSQDRGMTTEAFF
v_gene: TRBV12-5; j_gene: TRBJ2-3; CDR3aa: CASGLGTGFLADTQYF
v_gene: TRBV29-1; j_gene: TRBJ2-3; CDR3aa: CSVEVLETDTQYF
v_gene: TRBV28; j_gene: TRBJ1-2; CDR3aa: CASRPTTGGNGYTF
v_gene: TRBV5-1; j_gene: TRBJ2-1; CDR3aa: CASSANRAQPIVEQFF
v_gene: TRBV28; j_gene: TRBJ2-7; CDR3aa: CAIGSRSSYEQYF
v_gene: TRBV20-1; j_gene: TRBJ2-1; CDR3aa: CSARAADRDPEQFF
v_gene: TRBV28; j_gene: TRBJ1-1; CDR3aa: CASSSWGAPTEAFF
v_gene: TRBV4-3; j_gene: TRBJ2-7; CDR3aa: CASSQDVGLAGRTYEQYF
v_gene: TRBV27; j_gene: TRBJ1-1; CDR3aa: CASSPYREVNTEAFF
v_gene: TRBV6-1; j_gene: TRBJ1-2; CDR3aa: CASSVGVNYGYTF
v_gene: TRBV29-1; j_gene: TRBJ2-5; CDR3aa: CSVVPGQRLGETQYF
v_gene: TRBV28; j_gene: TRBJ2-7; CDR3aa: CASSLGNYEQYF
v_gene: TRBV20-1; j_gene: TRBJ2-7; CDR3aa: CSARGRTSVYEQYF
v_gene: TRBV7-9; j_gene: TRBJ2-7; CDR3aa: CASSPPVGGYEQYF